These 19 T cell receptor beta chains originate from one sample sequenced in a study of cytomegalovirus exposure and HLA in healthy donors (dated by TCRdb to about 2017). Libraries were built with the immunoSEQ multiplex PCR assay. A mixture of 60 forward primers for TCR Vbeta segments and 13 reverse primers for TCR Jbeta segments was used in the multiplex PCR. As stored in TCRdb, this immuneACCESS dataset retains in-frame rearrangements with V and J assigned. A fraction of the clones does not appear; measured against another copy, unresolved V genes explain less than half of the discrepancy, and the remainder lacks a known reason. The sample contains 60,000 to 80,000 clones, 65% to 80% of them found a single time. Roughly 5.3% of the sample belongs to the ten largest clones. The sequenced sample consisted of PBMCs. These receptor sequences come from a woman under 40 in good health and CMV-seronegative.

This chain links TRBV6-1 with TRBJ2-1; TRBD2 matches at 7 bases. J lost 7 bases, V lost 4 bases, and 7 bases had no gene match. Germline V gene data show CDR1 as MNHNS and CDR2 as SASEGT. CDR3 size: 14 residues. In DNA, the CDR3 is TGTGCCAGCAGTGTCGGGCAGGGAGGGAATGAGCAGTTCTTC. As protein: CASSVGQGGNEQFF.

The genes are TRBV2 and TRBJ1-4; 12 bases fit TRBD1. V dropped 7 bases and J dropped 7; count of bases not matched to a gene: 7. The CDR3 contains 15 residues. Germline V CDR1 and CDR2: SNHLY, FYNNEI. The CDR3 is CASIPGQGAREKLFF. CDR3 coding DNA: TGTGCCAGCATTCCGGGACAGGGGGCGCGTGAAAAACTGTTTTTT.

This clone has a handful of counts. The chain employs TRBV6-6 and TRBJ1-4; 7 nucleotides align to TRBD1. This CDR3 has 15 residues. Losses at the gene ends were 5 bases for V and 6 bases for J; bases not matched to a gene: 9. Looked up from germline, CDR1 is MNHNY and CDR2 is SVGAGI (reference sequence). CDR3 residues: CASSNHRGLDEKLFF. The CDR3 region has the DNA TGTGCCAGCAGTAACCACAGGGGATTAGATGAAAAACTGTTTTTT.

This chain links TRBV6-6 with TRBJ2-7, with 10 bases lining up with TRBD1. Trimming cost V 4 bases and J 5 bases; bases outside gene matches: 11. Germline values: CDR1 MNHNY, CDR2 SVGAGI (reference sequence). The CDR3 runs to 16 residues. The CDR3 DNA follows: TGTGCCAGCAGTTTGGGACAGGGGAGAATCCTGGACGAGCAGTACTTC. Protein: CASSLGQGRILDEQYF.

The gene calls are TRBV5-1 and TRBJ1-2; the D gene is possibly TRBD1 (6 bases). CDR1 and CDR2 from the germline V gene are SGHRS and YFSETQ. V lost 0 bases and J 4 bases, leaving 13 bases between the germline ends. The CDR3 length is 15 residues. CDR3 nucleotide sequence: TGCGCCAGCAGCTTGGTTATGGGGGCCGTCTATGGCTACACCTTC. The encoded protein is CASSLVMGAVYGYTF.

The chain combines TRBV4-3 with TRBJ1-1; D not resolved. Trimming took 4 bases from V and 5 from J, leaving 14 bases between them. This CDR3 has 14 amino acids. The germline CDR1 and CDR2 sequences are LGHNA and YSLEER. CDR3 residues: CASSPLRSGTEAFF. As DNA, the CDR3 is TGCGCCAGCAGCCCTCTCCGGTCGGGAACTGAAGCTTTCTTT.

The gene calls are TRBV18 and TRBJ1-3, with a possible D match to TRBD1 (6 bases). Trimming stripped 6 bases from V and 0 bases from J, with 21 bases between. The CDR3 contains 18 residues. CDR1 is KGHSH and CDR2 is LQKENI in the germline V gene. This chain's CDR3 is CASSQYRDTTFSGNTIYF. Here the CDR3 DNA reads TGTGCCAGCTCCCAATACCGGGACACAACATTCTCTGGAAACACCATATATTTT.

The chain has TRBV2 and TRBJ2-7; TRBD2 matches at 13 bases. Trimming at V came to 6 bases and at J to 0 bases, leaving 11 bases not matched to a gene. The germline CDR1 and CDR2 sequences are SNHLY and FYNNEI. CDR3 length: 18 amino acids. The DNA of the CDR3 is TGTGCCAGCAGGGCTGGACTAGCGGGAGTCCGCCACTCCTACGAGCAGTACGTC. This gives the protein CASRAGLAGVRHSYEQYV.

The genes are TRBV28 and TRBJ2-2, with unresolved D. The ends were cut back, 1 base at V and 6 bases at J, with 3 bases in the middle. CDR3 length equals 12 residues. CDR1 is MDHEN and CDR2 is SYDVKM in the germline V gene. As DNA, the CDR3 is TGTGCCAGCAGTTTATACTCCGGGGAGCTGTTTTTT. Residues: CASSLYSGELFF.

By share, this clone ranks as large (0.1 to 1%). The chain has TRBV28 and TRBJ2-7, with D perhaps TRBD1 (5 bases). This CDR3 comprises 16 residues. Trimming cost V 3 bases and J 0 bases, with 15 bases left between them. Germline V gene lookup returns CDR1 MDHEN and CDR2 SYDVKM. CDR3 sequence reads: CASSLGSGYTSYEQYV. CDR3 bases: TGTGCCAGCAGTTTGGGCTCAGGGTACACCTCCTACGAGCAGTACGTC.

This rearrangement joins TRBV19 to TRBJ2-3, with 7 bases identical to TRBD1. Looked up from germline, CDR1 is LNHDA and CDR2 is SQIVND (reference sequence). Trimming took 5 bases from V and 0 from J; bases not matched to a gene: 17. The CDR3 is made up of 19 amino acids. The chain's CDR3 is CASSPFVGQTTPSTDTQYF. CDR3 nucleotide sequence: TGTGCCAGTAGTCCATTTGTGGGACAGACGACCCCTAGCACAGATACGCAGTATTTT. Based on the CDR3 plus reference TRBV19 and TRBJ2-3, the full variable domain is DGGITQSPKYLFRKEGQNVTLSCEQNLNHDAMYWYRQDPGQGLRLIYYSQIVNDFQKGDIAEGYSVSREKKESFPLTVTSAQKNPTAFYLCASSPFVGQTTPSTDTQYFGPGTRLTVL.

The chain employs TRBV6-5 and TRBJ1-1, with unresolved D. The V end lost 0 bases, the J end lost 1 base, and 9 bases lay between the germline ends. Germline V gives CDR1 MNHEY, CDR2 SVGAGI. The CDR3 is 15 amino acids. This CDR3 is CASSYSTRGNTEAFF. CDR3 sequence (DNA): TGTGCCAGCAGTTACTCGACGCGGGGGAACACTGAAGCTTTCTTT.

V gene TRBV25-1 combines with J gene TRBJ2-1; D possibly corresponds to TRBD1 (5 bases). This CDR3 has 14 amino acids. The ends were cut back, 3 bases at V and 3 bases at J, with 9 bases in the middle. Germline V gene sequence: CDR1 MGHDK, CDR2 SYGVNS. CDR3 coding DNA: TGTGCCAGCAGTGACCAGGGCTTCTACAATGAGCAGTTCTTC. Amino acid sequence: CASSDQGFYNEQFF.

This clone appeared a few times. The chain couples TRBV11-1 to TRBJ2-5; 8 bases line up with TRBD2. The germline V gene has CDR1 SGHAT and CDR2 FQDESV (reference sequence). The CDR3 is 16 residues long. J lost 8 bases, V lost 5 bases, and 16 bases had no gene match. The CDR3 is CASSDGNLGTRRTQYF. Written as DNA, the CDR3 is TGTGCCAGCAGCGATGGAAATCTAGGGACTAGGCGCACCCAGTACTTC.

Here the CDR3 reads CASSNPGGLGNIQYF. CDR3 sequence (DNA): TGTGCCAGCAGTAACCCGGGGGGATTGGGAAACATTCAGTACTTC. The chain combines TRBV6-5 with TRBJ2-4; 7 nucleotides agree with TRBD2. The CDR3 loop spans 15 amino acids. CDR1 and CDR2 from the germline V gene are MNHEY and SVGAGI. The J segment lost 6 bases and the V segment lost 5 bases, leaving 10 bases of the junction unmatched.

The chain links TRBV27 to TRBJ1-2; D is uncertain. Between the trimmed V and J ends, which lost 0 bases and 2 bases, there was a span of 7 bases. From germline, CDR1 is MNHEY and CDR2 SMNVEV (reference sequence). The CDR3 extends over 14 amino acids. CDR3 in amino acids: CASSLSAINYGYTF. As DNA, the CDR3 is TGTGCCAGCAGTTTATCAGCGATAAACTATGGCTACACCTTC.

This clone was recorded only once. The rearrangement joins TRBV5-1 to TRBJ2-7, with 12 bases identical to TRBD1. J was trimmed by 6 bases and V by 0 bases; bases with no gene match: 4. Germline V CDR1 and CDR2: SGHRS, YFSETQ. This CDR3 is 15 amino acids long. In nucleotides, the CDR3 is TGCGCCAGCAGCTTGGCCGGGACAGGGGGCTCCGAGCAGTACTTC. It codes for CASSLAGTGGSEQYF.

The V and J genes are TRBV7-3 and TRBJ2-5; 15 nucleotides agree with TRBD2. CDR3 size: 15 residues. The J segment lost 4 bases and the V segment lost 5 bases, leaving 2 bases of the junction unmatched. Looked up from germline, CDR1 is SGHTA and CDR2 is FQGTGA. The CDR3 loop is CASSTGLAGGETQYF. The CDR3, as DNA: TGTGCCAGCAGCACGGGACTAGCGGGAGGAGAGACCCAGTACTTC.

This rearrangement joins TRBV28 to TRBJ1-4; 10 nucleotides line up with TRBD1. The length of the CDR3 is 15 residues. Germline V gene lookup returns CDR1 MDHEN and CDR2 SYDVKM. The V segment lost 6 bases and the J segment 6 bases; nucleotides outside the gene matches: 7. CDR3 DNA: TGTGCCAGCAGGGCTTACGGGACAGGGGATGAAAAACTGTTTTTT. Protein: CASRAYGTGDEKLFF.